This T cell receptor (beta chain) was sequenced for a study of graft-versus-host responses after intestinal transplantation. Comments on this clone: Its cognate antigen is unknown.

Sequenced by immunoSEQ multiplex PCR; TCRdb stores in-frame clones only, minus some. The sample consists of over 100,000 clones, 90% to 95% of them appearing once. V lost 0 bases and J lost 3, with 5 bases in between. The CDR3 has 13 residues. Germline V gives CDR1 MNHEY, CDR2 SMNVEV (reference sequence). This TCR came from a human donor who was the organ donor for an intestinal transplant. The specimen comprised unstimulated CD8+ T cells sorted from spleen or lymph node cells, sampled before transplant. This chain joins TRBV27 and TRBJ1-1; D is ambiguous. The CDR3 coding sequence is TGTGCCAGCAGTTTATCCTTTTACACTGAAGCTTTCTTT. Amino acid sequence: CASSLSFYTEAFF.